The entry that follows covers one TCR beta chain sequence. The CDR3 sequence is 16 residues long. This record belongs to a study of blood T cell repertoires in COVID-19. Looking at the study overall: The United States, Italy and Spain provided the acute and convalescent COVID-19 samples. T cells, B-cell-depleted T cells, or PBMCs provided the cDNA or gDNA that served as material.

Methods used by the authors: From reference gene primer amplification, estimates of nucleated cell counts were derived. Using immunoSEQ multiplex PCR, the repertoire was profiled, and TCRdb retains in-frame clones only, with some absent. The V and J calls and clone size were taken over from that table, and D and trimming were inferred from the DNA. The sample has 90,000 to 120,000 clones, around 85% seen once; the top ten hold 20% to 25%. Source material: peripheral blood. The chain has TRBV7-5 and TRBJ1-2; the table's D gene call, TRBD1, was not cross checked with the DNA. TRBV7-5 is a known pseudogene. The receptor was isolated from a man in his sixties or seventies with active or convalescent COVID-19. The chain's CDR3 is CARSPGYTDRTYGYTF. The CDR3 DNA is TGTGCCAGAAGCCCTGGGTATACGGACAGGACATATGGCTACACCTTC.